This T cell receptor beta chain was identified in a study of blood T cell repertoires in COVID-19. Data came from immunoSEQ multiplex PCR; TCRdb stores just in-frame clones and leaves some out. The repertoire has approximately 97,000 clones, approximately 85% of them found once; the top ten carry about 9.9%. The CDR3 has 14 amino acids. CDR1 LNHDA and CDR2 SQIVND come from the germline V gene (reference sequence). Input material: peripheral blood. J is TRBJ1-6 and V is TRBV19; D gene uncertain. This clonotype was obtained from a man in his forties or fifties with active or convalescent COVID-19. The CDR3 here is CFTRYLTYNSPLHF. In DNA form, the CDR3 reads TGTTTCACCAGGTACTTGACCTATAATTCACCCCTCCACTTT.